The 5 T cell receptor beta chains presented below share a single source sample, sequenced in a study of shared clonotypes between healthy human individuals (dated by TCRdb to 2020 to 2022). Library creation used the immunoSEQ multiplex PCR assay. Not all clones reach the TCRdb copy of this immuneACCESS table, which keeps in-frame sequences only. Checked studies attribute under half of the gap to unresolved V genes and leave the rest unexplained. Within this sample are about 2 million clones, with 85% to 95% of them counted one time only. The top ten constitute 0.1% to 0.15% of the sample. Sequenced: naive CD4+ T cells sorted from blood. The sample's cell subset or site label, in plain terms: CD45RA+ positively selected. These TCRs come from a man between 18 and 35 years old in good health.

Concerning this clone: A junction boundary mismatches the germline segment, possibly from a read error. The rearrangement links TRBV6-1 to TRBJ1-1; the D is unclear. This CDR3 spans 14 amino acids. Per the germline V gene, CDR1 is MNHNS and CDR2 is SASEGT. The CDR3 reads CASSKAAGNTEAFF. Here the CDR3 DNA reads TGTGCCAGCAGTAAAGCGGCGGGGAACACTGAAGCTTTCTTT.

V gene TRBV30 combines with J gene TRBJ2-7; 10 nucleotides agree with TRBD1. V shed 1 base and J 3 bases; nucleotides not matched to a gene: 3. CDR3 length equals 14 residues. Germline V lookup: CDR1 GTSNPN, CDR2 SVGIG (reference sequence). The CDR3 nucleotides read TGTGCCTGGAGTGCTGGGACAGGGGACTACGAGCAGTACTTC. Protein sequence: CAWSAGTGDYEQYF.

The CDR3 spells CASSTGQTYGYTF. The CDR3 bases are TGTGCCAGCTCTACAGGACAGACCTATGGCTACACCTTC. The V and J genes are TRBV6-6 and TRBJ1-2; D may be TRBD1 (6 bases). CDR3 length: 13 residues. Germline loops: CDR1 MNHNY, CDR2 SVGAGI (reference sequence). The V end lost 8 bases, the J end lost 4 bases, and 14 bases lay between the germline ends.

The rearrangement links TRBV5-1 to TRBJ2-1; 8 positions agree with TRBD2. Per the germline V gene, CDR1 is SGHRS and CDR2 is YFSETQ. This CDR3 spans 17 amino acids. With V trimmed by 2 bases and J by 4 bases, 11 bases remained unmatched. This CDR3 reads CASSFSSTSGLYNEQFF. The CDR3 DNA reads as TGCGCCAGCAGCTTCTCCTCTACTAGCGGACTATACAATGAGCAGTTCTTC.

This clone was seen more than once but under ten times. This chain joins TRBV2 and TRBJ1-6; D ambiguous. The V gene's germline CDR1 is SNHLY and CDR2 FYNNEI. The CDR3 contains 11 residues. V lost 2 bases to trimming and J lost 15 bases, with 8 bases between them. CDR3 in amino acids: CASSELEGLHF. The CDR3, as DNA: TGTGCCAGCAGTGAATTGGAGGGCCTCCACTTT.